This T cell receptor (beta chain) appears in the sequencing data of a study of cytomegalovirus exposure and HLA in healthy donors. Whole-study context: The 666 first-cohort repertoires shared a platform with the 130 or so validation repertoires, as reported in a later analysis. Study observations and caveats: Published work reported that the classifier diagnosed cytomegalovirus status with high specificity and sensitivity. A few chains tied to CMV proved CMV antigen-specific in vitro.

Regarding this clone: Its antigen is unknown.

J lost 5 bases, V lost 1 base, and 11 bases had no gene match. The CDR3 is made up of 16 amino acids. CDR1 and CDR2 from the germline V gene are SGDLS and YYNGEE. Some clones are missing from TCRdb's copy, which holds only in-frame ones; the method was immunoSEQ multiplex PCR. The top ten hold 20% of the sample, which has over 80,000 clones, 85% seen once. This receptor was obtained from a young man in good health and CMV-seropositive. Sequenced input: PBMCs. V gene TRBV9 combines with J gene TRBJ1-2; the match to TRBD1 covers 7 bases. This CDR3 reads CASSVSGTENSYGYTF. The CDR3 region has the DNA TGTGCCAGCAGCGTATCCGGGACAGAAAATTCTTATGGCTACACCTTC.